What follows describes a single TCR beta chain. Its recognized antigen is unknown. Base qualities are not at hand, and no much larger clone is one base apart. This entry is derived from a study of blood T cells in healthy people across ages (dated by TCRdb to between 2014 and 2017). Study-level background: Template switching captured roughly one uniquely barcoded TCR beta cDNA molecule per two T cells in model experiments. Using deep sequencing normalized with unique cDNA molecular identifiers, the study measured how TCR beta repertoire diversity changes with age. The donors were split into four age groups: young (average around 15 years), middle-aged (roughly 39), aged (about 62) and long-lived (more than 80). Donors of different ages were randomly distributed across sequencing lanes to avoid experimental bias. Using the same blood draw, the study looked at two additional independent replicas of 1 million unique cDNA reads for two donors, one aged 18 to 30 and the other aged 80 or older.

Based on the germline V gene, the CDR1 and CDR2 sequences are MNHEY and SVGAGI. From the cysteine up to the phenylalanine, the CDR3 has a length of 15 residues. The sequence is cut down to CDR3 DNA, 45 bases in frame from base 1. A distance of 13 bases separates the germline ends of V and J, which lose 4 bases and 1 base respectively. Donors were 35 to 40 systemically healthy Caucasian individuals from Russia aged 6 to 90 years. Around 9.8 milliliters of peripheral blood were collected from each donor into EDTA-treated Vacutainer tubes. Ficoll-Paque density-gradient centrifugation was used to isolate PBMCs, with at least 6 million obtained per sample. Trizol reagent was used to extract total RNA from the PBMCs, yielding at least 5.5 micrograms per sample. For every donor, an aliquot of PBMCs went through flow cytometry to measure the percentages of naive CD45RAhigh/CD27high T cells. Receptor amplification or capture employed 5' RACE. TCRdb names Illumina HiSeq 2500 as the instrument used. The second PCR ran for roughly 6 to 11 cycles and used a J-beta primer mix along with a sample-barcoded 5' primer. A template-switch 5' adaptor carrying 12 random nucleotides introduced a unique molecular identifier onto each TCR beta cDNA molecule. At least 2.5 million CDR3-containing paired-end reads were obtained from each sample. First-strand cDNA synthesis was performed from all RNA using the Mint cDNA synthesis kit, with priming by a TRBC-specific oligonucleotide. After uracil-DNA glycosylase treatment, a first 18-cycle PCR used universal primers M1SS and BC2_uni_R on all cDNA. Turning to the authors' computational methods: Normalization of each sample was performed by random selection of 1 million high-quality reads, each carrying a distinct molecular identifier. Reads sharing molecular identifiers were discarded rather than binned into consensus sequences. MiTCR, with a Q25 quality threshold and the strictest error-elimination algorithm, was used for CDR3 identification, clonotype clustering and error correction. A nonparametric unseen species model with Euler transformation was used to estimate a lower bound on total TCR beta diversity. The public reads were quality trimmed at Q25 with fastp and then assembled into clones with MiXCR by TCRdb, keeping productive beta chains. A single entry per CDR3 protein holds the most common genes and DNA from its merged rows. Here the V and J calls rest on TCRdb's processing, not on the authors' analysis. Counted in this sample were 1.6 million or so distinct CDR3 sequences; around 36% of them appeared once. Approximately 10% of the sample goes to the ten largest clones.

What the work shows at the level of the full study, not this receptor alone: There was a strong correlation between observed TCR beta diversity and the percentage of naive T cells measured by flow cytometry. Estimates of total diversity from one million sequenced T cells were regarded as lower bounds and underestimates. Because the CMV infection status of the donors was unknown, age-related changes in expanded clonotypes may potentially have been confounded. Because profiling used bulk unsorted PBMCs, naive and antigen-experienced compartments could not be compared conclusively. Compared with the aged group, the long-lived group had more naive CD4+ T cells, fewer expanded clones and increased TCR diversity, a pattern suggesting age selection. As age increased, observed TCR beta diversity per million T cells dropped in a roughly linear way, and a significant reduction was already evident by age around 41.

Sequenced input: blood. This clonotype was sampled from a woman aged 25 to 45 in good health. The chain was built from TRBV6-5 and TRBJ1-1, with the D segment identity uncertain. The nucleotide sequence is TGTGCCAGCAGTTTGGCGGCCCCGGGGAACACTGAAGCTTTCTTT. It is translated as CASSLAAPGNTEAFF.